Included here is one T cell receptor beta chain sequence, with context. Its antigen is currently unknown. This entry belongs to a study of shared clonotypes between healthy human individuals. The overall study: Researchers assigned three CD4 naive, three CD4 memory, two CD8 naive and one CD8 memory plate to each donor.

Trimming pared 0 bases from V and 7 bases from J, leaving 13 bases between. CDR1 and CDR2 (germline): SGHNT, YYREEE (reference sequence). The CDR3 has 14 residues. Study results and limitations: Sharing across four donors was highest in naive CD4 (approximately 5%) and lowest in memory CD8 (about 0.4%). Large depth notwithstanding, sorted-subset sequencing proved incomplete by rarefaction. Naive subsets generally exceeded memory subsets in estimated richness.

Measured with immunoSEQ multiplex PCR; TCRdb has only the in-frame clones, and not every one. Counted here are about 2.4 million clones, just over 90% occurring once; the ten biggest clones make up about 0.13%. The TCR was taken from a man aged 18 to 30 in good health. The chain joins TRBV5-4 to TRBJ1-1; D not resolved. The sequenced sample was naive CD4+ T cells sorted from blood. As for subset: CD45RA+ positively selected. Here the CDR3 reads CASSLERGWGEAFF. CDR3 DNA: TGTGCCAGCAGCTTGGAACGGGGATGGGGTGAAGCTTTCTTT. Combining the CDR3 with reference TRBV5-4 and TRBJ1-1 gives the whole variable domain ETGVTQSPTHLIKTRGQQVTLRCSSQSGHNTVSWYQQALGQGPQFIFQYYREEENGRGNFPPRFSGLQFPNYSSELNVNALELDDSALYLCASSLERGWGEAFFGQGTRLTVV.